This T cell receptor (beta chain) came from a study of blood T cell repertoires in COVID-19. Assay: immunoSEQ multiplex PCR; the TCRdb copy retains only in-frame clones and omits some. The sample holds approximately 180,000 clones, roughly nine tenths seen once. This clone was counted once. With V trimmed by 0 bases and J by 3 bases, 12 bases remained unmatched. The CDR3 spans 19 residues. CDR1 MGHRA and CDR2 YSYEKL come from the germline V gene. The specimen was peripheral blood. The source is a man aged 55 to 70 with active or convalescent COVID-19. V gene TRBV4-1 combines with J gene TRBJ2-7; 12 nucleotides agree with TRBD2. The CDR3 here is CASSQEGAGLAGWNYEQYF. The CDR3 coding sequence is TGCGCCAGCAGCCAAGAGGGGGCTGGACTAGCGGGGTGGAACTACGAGCAGTACTTC.